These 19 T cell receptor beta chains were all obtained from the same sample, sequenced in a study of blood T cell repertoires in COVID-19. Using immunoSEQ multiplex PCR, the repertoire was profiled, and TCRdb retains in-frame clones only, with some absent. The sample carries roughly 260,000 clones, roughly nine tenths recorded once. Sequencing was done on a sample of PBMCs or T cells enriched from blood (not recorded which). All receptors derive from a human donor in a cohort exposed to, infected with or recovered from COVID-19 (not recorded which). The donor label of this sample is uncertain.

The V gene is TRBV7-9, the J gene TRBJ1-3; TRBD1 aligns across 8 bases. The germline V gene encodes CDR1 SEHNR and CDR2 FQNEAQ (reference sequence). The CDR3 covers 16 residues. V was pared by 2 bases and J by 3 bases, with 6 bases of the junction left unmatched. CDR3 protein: CASSLTGTGSGNTIYF. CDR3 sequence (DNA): TGTGCCAGCAGCTTAACCGGGACAGGCAGTGGAAACACCATATATTTT.

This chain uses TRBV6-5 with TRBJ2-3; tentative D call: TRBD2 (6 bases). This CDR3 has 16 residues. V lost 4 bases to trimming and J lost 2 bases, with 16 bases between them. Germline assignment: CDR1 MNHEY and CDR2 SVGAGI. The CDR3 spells CASSSIWGDNTDTQYF. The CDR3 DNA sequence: TGTGCCAGCAGTTCTATCTGGGGGGATAACACAGATACGCAGTATTTT.

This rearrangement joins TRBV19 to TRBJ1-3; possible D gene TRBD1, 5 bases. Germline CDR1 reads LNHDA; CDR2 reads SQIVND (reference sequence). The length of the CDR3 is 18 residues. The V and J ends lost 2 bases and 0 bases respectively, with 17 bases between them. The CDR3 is CASSIPRRGGPSGNTIYF. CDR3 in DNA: TGTGCCAGTAGTATACCTCGGAGGGGAGGTCCCTCTGGAAACACCATATATTTT.

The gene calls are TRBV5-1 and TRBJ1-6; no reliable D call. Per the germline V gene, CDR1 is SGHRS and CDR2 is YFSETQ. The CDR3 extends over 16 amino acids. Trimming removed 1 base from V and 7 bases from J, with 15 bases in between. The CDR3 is CASSLREARGNSPLHF. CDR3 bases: TGCGCCAGCAGCTTGAGGGAGGCCCGGGGAAATTCACCCCTCCACTTT.

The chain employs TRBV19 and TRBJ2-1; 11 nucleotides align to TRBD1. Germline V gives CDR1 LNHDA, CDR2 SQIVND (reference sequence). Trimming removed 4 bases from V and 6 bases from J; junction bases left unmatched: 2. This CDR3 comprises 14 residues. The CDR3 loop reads CASSKGTGGNEQFF. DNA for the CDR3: TGTGCCAGTAGTAAGGGGACAGGGGGCAATGAGCAGTTCTTC. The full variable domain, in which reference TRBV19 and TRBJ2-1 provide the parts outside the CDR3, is DGGITQSPKYLFRKEGQNVTLSCEQNLNHDAMYWYRQDPGQGLRLIYYSQIVNDFQKGDIAEGYSVSREKKESFPLTVTSAQKNPTAFYLCASSKGTGGNEQFFGPGTRLTVL.

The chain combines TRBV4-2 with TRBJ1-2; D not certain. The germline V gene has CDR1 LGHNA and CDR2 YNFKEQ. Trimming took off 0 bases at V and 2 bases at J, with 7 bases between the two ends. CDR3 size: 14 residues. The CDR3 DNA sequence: TGTGCCAGCAGCCAAGATCCCGGGAACTATGGCTACACCTTC. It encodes CASSQDPGNYGYTF.

CDR3 nucleotides: TGTGCCAGCAGCTCCGATAGAACTAATGAAAAACTGTTTTTT. It codes for CASSSDRTNEKLFF. This chain links TRBV27 with TRBJ1-4, with D hard to call. The CDR3 is 14 amino acids. Germline CDR1 is MNHEY and CDR2 is SMNVEV (reference sequence). Trimming took 6 bases from V and 1 from J, leaving 9 bases between them. Full variable domain (outside the CDR3, taken from reference TRBV27 and TRBJ1-4): EAQVTQNPRYLITVTGKKLTVTCSQNMNHEYMSWYRQDPGLGLRQIYYSMNVEVTDKGDVPEGYKVSRKEKRNFPLILESPSPNQTSLYFCASSSDRTNEKLFFGSGTQLSVL.

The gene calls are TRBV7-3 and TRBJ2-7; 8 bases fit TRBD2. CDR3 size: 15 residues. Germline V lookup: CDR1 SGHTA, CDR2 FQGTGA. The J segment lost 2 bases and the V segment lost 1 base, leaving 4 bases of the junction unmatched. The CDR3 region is CASSLIAGITYEQYF. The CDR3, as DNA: TGTGCCAGCAGCTTAATAGCGGGGATAACCTACGAGCAGTACTTC.

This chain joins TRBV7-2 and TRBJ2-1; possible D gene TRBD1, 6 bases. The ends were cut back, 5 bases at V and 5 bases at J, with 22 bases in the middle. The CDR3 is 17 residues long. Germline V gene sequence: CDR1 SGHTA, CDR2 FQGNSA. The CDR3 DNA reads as TGTGCCAGCAGCCCCCTATTTCGGGCAGGGGCCAACAATGAGCAGTTCTTC. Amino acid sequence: CASSPLFRAGANNEQFF.

The chain's CDR3 is CASSQLRGGGQAEAFF. In nucleotides, the CDR3 is TGCGCCAGCAGCCAGCTCCGCGGGGGGGGGCAAGCTGAAGCTTTCTTT. The chain carries TRBV4-1 and TRBJ1-1, with D possibly TRBD1 on 6 matching bases. Trimming took 3 bases from V and 6 from J, leaving 20 bases between them. CDR1 MGHRA and CDR2 YSYEKL come from the germline V gene. The CDR3 is made up of 16 amino acids.

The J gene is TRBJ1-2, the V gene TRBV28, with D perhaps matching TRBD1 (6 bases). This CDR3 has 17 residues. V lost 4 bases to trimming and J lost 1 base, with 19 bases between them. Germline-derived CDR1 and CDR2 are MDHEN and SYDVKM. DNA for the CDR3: TGTGCCAGCAGTTCCCTTCTTAGGCGACAGGATAACTATGGCTACACCTTC. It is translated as CASSSLLRRQDNYGYTF.

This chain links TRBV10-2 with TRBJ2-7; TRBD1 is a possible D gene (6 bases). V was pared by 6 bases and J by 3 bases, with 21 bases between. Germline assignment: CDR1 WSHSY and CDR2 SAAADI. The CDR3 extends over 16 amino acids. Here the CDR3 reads CASSAANRAGGYEQYF. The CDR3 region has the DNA TGCGCCAGCAGCGCGGCCAACAGGGCTGGGGGCTACGAGCAGTACTTC.

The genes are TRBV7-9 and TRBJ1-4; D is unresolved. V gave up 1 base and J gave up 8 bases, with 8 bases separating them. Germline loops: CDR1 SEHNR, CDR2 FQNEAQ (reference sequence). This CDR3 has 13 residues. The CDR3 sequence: CASSLGAGEKLFF. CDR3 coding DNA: TGTGCCAGCAGCTTAGGGGCTGGGGAAAAACTGTTTTTT.

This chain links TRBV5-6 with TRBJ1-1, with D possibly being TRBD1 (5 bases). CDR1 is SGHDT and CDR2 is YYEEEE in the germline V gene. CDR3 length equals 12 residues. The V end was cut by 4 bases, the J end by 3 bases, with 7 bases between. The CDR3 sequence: CASSVGDTEAFF. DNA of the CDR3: TGTGCCAGCAGCGTAGGGGACACTGAAGCTTTCTTT.

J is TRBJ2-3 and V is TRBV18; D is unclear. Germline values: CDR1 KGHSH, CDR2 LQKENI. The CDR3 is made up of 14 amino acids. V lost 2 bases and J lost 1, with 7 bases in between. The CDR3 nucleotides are TGTGCCAGCTCACCAACAGAAGGCACAGATACGCAGTATTTT. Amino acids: CASSPTEGTDTQYF.

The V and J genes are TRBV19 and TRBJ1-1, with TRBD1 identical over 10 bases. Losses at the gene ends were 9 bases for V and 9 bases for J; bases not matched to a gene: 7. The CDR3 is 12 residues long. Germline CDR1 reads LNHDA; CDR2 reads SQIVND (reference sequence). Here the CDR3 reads CASTTGGLKAFF. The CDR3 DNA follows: TGTGCCAGCACGACAGGGGGCCTTAAAGCTTTCTTT. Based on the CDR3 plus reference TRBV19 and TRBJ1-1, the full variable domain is DGGITQSPKYLFRKEGQNVTLSCEQNLNHDAMYWYRQDPGQGLRLIYYSQIVNDFQKGDIAEGYSVSREKKESFPLTVTSAQKNPTAFYLCASTTGGLKAFFGQGTRLTVV.

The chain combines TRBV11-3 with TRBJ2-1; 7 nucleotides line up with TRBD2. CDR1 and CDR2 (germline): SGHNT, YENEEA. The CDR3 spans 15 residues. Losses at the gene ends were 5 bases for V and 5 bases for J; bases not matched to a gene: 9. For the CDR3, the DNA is TGTGCCAGCAGCCCCGGGGAGCGGGGAAACAATGAGCAGTTCTTC. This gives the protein CASSPGERGNNEQFF.

CDR3 sequence (DNA): TGTGCCAGCAGCCCCGACAGGCTCTCCTATGGCTACACCTTC. This gives the protein CASSPDRLSYGYTF. The V gene is TRBV5-6, the J gene TRBJ1-2; maybe TRBD1 (6 bases). Germline CDR1 and CDR2: SGHDT and YYEEEE. The V end lost 4 bases, the J end lost 4 bases, and 14 bases lay between the germline ends. CDR3 length equals 14 residues.

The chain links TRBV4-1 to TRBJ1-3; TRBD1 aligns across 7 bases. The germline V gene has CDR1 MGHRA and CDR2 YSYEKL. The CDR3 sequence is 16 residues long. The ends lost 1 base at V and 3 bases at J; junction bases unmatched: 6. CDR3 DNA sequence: TGCGCCAGCAGCCAAGGAGTAGGGGGCGTTGGAAACACCATATATTTT. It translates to CASSQGVGGVGNTIYF.